This entry lists 13 T cell receptor beta chains sequenced from one sample in a study of CD8 T cells in ankylosing spondylitis. TCRdb recomputed calls from the 5' RACE reads with MiXCR, one row per CDR3 protein. Here the sample spans hundreds of thousands of distinct CDR3 sequences, 12% being singletons. Findings and limits, study-wide: Apparently characteristic of ankylosing spondylitis blood was a TCR beta motif (about eight highly homologous variants).

Antigens for these TCRs are unknown. The sample taken for sequencing was blood, either unsorted or a sorted T cell fraction (not recorded which). The receptors were gathered from a male donor with ankylosing spondylitis.

This clonotype was observed a handful of times. The chain carries TRBV20-1 and TRBJ2-7; maybe TRBD1 (6 bases). The V gene lost 0 bases and the J gene lost 3 bases, with 15 bases spanning the gap. The CDR3 spans 15 residues. Germline V gene sequence: CDR1 DFQATT, CDR2 SNEGSKA (reference sequence). CDR3 nucleotide sequence: TGCAGTGCTAGAGATAGTTTCCGGGACATCTACGAGCAGTACTTC. Its protein is CSARDSFRDIYEQYF.

This clonotype appeared a few times. The chain uses TRBV5-5 and TRBJ1-2, with unresolved D. V was clipped by 0 bases and J by 5 bases, with 14 bases between them. CDR1 SGHKS and CDR2 YYEKEE come from the germline V gene (reference sequence). The CDR3 is 15 residues long. The CDR3 region is CASSLVLLANYGYTF. CDR3 coding DNA: TGTGCCAGCAGCTTGGTGCTCCTCGCCAATTATGGCTACACCTTC.

This clonotype was detected only a few times. The chain is built from TRBV20-1 and TRBJ2-7, with D maybe TRBD1 (6 bases). The ends were cut back, 2 bases at V and 3 bases at J, with 23 bases in the middle. CDR1 is DFQATT, CDR2 SNEGSKA, per germline (reference sequence). This CDR3 is 17 amino acids long. The CDR3 is CSARTYSRGAIDYEQYF. As DNA, the CDR3 is TGCAGTGCTAGAACGTACAGCAGGGGCGCCATCGACTACGAGCAGTACTTC.

This clonotype was observed many times. The V and J genes are TRBV20-1 and TRBJ2-1; TRBD2 matches 9 bases. Germline CDR1 and CDR2: DFQATT and SNEGSKA (reference sequence). V trimming: 3 bases; J trimming: 8 bases; junction bases outside the gene matches: 8. The CDR3 is made up of 14 amino acids. Here the CDR3 DNA reads TGCAGTGCTAGCTCGAGCGGGAGGAGGGATGAGCAGTTCTTC. This gives the protein CSASSSGRRDEQFF.

This clonotype was seen only a few times. This chain uses TRBV20-1 with TRBJ2-3; D might be TRBD1 (6 bases). In germline, CDR1 is DFQATT, CDR2 SNEGSKA (reference sequence). This CDR3 has 13 amino acids. V was trimmed by 0 bases and J by 6 bases, leaving 10 bases between them. The CDR3 nucleotides read TGCAGTGCTAGAGATACAGGGTACGATACGCAGTATTTT. Amino acid sequence: CSARDTGYDTQYF.

This clonotype was picked up a small number of times. This chain links TRBV10-3 with TRBJ2-1, with TRBD1 identical over 9 bases. V lost 6 bases to trimming and J lost 2 bases; unmatched junction nucleotides: 17. Germline lookup yields CDR1 ENHRY and CDR2 SYGVKD. The CDR3 has 19 residues. The DNA for the CDR3 is TGTGCCATCAGCGGGATTGACAGGGGGAGTAGCGGACCCTACAATGAGCAGTTCTTC. Its translation is CAISGIDRGSSGPYNEQFF.

The chain combines TRBV29-1 with TRBJ2-7, with 13 positions matching TRBD2. Trimming at V came to 5 bases and at J to 2 bases, leaving 9 bases not matched to a gene. CDR1 is SQVTM, CDR2 ANQGSEA, per germline. This CDR3 is built from 16 residues. Here the CDR3 DNA reads TGCAGCGTTTTTACTAGCGGGAGGGCAGGTCCCTACGAGCAGTACTTC. Protein: CSVFTSGRAGPYEQYF.

With respect to this clonotype: Germline and junction disagree at one end, which may indicate a read error. This chain links TRBV5-1 with TRBJ2-1, with 13 bases fitting TRBD2. Germline CDR1 SGHRS, CDR2 YFSETQ. This CDR3 spans 18 amino acids. In DNA form, the CDR3 reads TGCGCCAACAGCTTGGCCACTGGACTAGCGGGAGCCTACAATGAGCAGTTCTTC. The encoded protein is CANSLATGLAGAYNEQFF.

J is TRBJ2-3 and V is TRBV24-1; tentatively, D is TRBD1 or TRBD2 (6 bases each). The CDR3 length is 15 residues. CDR1 and CDR2 from the germline V gene are KGHDR and SFDVKD. Deletions cut 5 bases from V and 6 bases from J, with 17 bases between. The CDR3 loop is CATSVTRGALDTQYF. DNA of the CDR3: TGTGCCACCAGTGTAACGAGGGGGGCTTTGGATACGCAGTATTTT.

The J gene is TRBJ1-1, the V gene TRBV5-1; D gene uncertain. V shed 2 bases and J shed 5 bases, with 13 bases lying between them. Per germline, CDR1 SGHRS and CDR2 YFSETQ. The CDR3 spans 14 residues. The CDR3 DNA sequence: TGCGCCAGCAGCTTAACGGATACAGAGACTGAAGCTTTCTTT. Encoded protein: CASSLTDTETEAFF. Full variable domain (outside the CDR3, taken from reference TRBV5-1 and TRBJ1-1): KAGVTQTPRYLIKTRGQQVTLSCSPISGHRSVSWYQQTPGQGLQFLFEYFSETQRNKGNFPGRFSGRQFSNSRSEMNVSTLELGDSALYLCASSLTDTETEAFFGQGTRLTVV.

This chain links TRBV11-2 with TRBJ1-2; 7 nucleotides line up with TRBD1. V shed 2 bases and J 1 base; nucleotides not matched to a gene: 13. The CDR3 is made up of 18 amino acids. Germline V gene data show CDR1 as SGHAT and CDR2 as FQNNGV. CDR3: CASSLRGALQGDNYGYTF. The CDR3 DNA follows: TGTGCCAGCAGCTTAAGGGGTGCCCTCCAGGGGGATAACTATGGCTACACCTTC.

V and J are TRBV28 and TRBJ1-5; TRBD1 matches at 8 bases. V lost 4 bases, J lost 5 bases, and 7 bases stayed unmatched. CDR3 length: 15 amino acids. Germline CDR1 MDHEN, CDR2 SYDVKM. The CDR3 DNA sequence: TGTGCCAGCAGTTATATCAGGGGGCAAGATCAGCCCCAGCATTTT. As protein: CASSYIRGQDQPQHF. The complete variable domain, with remaining parts taken from reference TRBV28 and TRBJ1-5, reads DVKVTQSSRYLVKRTGEKVFLECVQDMDHENMFWYRQDPGLGLRLIYFSYDVKMKEKGDIPEGYSVSREKKERFSLILESASTNQTSMYLCASSYIRGQDQPQHFGDGTRLSIL.

In this sample, this clonotype turned up many times. The rearrangement uses TRBV7-9 and TRBJ2-7; D gene unclear. CDR1 is SEHNR, CDR2 FQNEAQ, per germline (reference sequence). The V and J ends lost 1 base and 0 bases respectively, with 10 bases between them. CDR3 size: 15 residues. The CDR3: CASSLGIVTSYEQYF. In nucleotides, the CDR3 is TGTGCCAGCAGCTTAGGGATAGTAACCTCCTACGAGCAGTACTTC.